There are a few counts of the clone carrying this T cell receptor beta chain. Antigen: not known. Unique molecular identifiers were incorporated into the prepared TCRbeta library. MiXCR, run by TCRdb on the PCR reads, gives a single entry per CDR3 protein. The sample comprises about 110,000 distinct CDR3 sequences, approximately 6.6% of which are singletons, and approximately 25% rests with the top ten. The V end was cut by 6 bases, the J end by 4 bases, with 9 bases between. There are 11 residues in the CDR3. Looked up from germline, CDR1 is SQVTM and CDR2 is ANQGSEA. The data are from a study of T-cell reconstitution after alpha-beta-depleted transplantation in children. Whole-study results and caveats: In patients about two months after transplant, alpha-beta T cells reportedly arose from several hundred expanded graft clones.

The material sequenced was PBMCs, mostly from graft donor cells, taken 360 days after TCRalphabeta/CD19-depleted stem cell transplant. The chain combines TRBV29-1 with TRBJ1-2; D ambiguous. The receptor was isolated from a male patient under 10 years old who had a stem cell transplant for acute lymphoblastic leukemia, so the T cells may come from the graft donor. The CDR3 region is CSVVSVYGYTF. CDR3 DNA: TGCAGCGTCGTCAGTGTCTATGGCTACACCTTC.